Listed here is a single TCR beta chain. This entry is derived from a study of blood T cell repertoires in COVID-19. Libraries were prepared by immunoSEQ multiplex PCR; TCRdb keeps only in-frame clonotypes and omits some of them. The sample has about 14,000 clones, roughly 84% seen once. V was pared by 1 base and J by 16 bases, with 22 bases of the junction left unmatched. The germline V gene has CDR1 SGHDN and CDR2 FVKESK. The CDR3 runs to 17 residues. The sample comprised peripheral blood. The genes are TRBV14 and TRBJ2-1; 7 nucleotides line up with TRBD1. This TCR was sampled from a woman in her forties or fifties with active or convalescent COVID-19. This CDR3 reads CASSQVLDRRDRLHFFF. The CDR3 region has the DNA TGTGCCAGCAGCCAAGTTTTGGACCGCCGGGACAGACTTCACTTTTTCTTC.